This T cell receptor beta chain emerged from a study of T cells in Graves' hyperthyroidism and ophthalmopathy. Using 10 ml of fresh peripheral blood, PBMCs were prepared. There were TCR beta CDR3 regions amplified from RNA transcripts. Initially, a first-round RT-PCR of the TCR CDR3 employed the HTBI primer set. TCRdb reanalysed the multiplex PCR reads using MiXCR and keeps one entry per CDR3 protein. The table has a few hundred thousand distinct CDR3 sequences, more than 15% seen once. This clonotype has at least ten counts. Source material: blood. This clonotype originated in a woman younger than 30 with Graves' ophthalmopathy.

The CDR3 bases are TGTGCCAGCAGTTTAGCGCTTGGCGGAGCCTACGAGCAGTACTTC. Translation gives CASSLALGGAYEQYF. The rearrangement uses TRBV12-3 or TRBV12-4 and TRBJ2-7; the D is unclear. CDR3 length equals 15 residues. V was clipped by 0 bases and J by 2 bases, with 11 bases between them.